These 7 T cell receptor delta chains were sequenced from one sample in a study of γδ T cells in repeated Plasmodium falciparum infection. TCRdb re-processed the multiplex PCR reads via CATT. Here the sample spans 70,000 to 95,000 delta-chain clones, over 1.1% being singletons. Bulk repertoires came from Vgamma9/Vdelta2+ or Vdelta2-negative gammadelta T cells flow-sorted from PBMC. The sequenced sample consisted of gamma-delta T cells from blood. The receptor source for this set is a pool of human donors (malaria-infected and uninfected, not separated).

Worth noting for this clone: The protein TCRdb gives is from a much larger clone and does not agree with this DNA's translation at residue 17, likely a read error; the protein shown here comes from the DNA. The chain couples TRDV1 to TRDJ1, with 11 bases lining up with TRDD3. TCRdb supplies no J gene; here it was assigned by aligning the nucleotide sequence to germline. The CDR3 runs to 21 residues. Germline V CDR1 and CDR2: TSWWSYY, QGS. The CDR3 bases are TGTGCTCTTGGGAACGAGGGGAAGGGATGGGGGATACGTCGCGACACCAATAAACTCATCTTT. Protein product: CALGNEGKGWGIRRDTNKLIF.

There are many counts of this clone. The gene calls are TRDV1 and TRDJ1; 9 bases match TRDD3. V was pared by 3 bases and J by 0 bases, with 8 bases of the junction left unmatched. Germline-derived CDR1 and CDR2 are TSWWSYY and QGS. The CDR3 contains 17 residues. The CDR3 DNA follows: TGTGCTCTTGGGGACATGTACTGGGGGAAGTACACCGATAAACTCATCTTT. It is translated as CALGDMYWGKYTDKLIF.

About this clone itself: A far larger clone differs by one base, so this is likely a read error. The same CDR3 arises from other DNA sequences in this sample as well. The J gene was not called, though the V gene is TRDV2; TRDD3 reflects the table's D call only, with no check against the DNA. Per germline, CDR1 GEAIGNYY and CDR2 EKD. The CDR3 loop spans 15 amino acids. The CDR3 protein is CACDTGSVKTDKLIF. The CDR3 region has the DNA TGTGCCTGTGACACCGGCTCGGTTAAGACCGATAAGCTCATCTTT.

This clone was seen a few times. With a far larger clone one base away, a read error is the likely cause. Within the sample, other DNA sequences also encode this same CDR3. The chain joins TRDV2 to TRDJ1, with D possibly matching TRDD3 (6 bases). V lost 1 base, J lost 2 bases, and 25 bases lay in between. Per the germline V gene, CDR1 is GEAIGNYY and CDR2 is EKD. CDR3 length equals 19 residues. The CDR3 loop is CACDTLGTDRLRKTDKLIF. The CDR3 DNA reads as TGTGCCTGTGACACTCTGGGGACAGATCGTCTCCGTAAGACCGATAAACTCATCTTT.

Judged by abundance, this clone is medium-sized. The V and J genes are TRDV2 and TRDJ2, with 8 bases aligning to TRDD3. With V trimmed by 1 base and J by 4 bases, 13 bases remained unmatched. The CDR3 extends over 18 amino acids. CDR1 GEAIGNYY and CDR2 EKD come from the germline V gene. The CDR3: CACDTLNTGGFSTAQLFF. CDR3 sequence (DNA): TGTGCCTGTGACACGCTGAATACTGGGGGTTTCTCGACAGCACAACTCTTCTTT.

For this clone: The protein held in TCRdb is that of a much larger clone and does not match this DNA's translation at residue 7, likely because of a read error; the protein shown is translated from the DNA. V gene TRDV2 combines with J gene TRDJ1, with a weak D call TRDD3 (5 bases). TCRdb lists no J gene, so it was determined here by aligning the DNA to germline. Germline loops: CDR1 GEAIGNYY, CDR2 EKD. The CDR3 runs to 15 residues. The V end was cut by 3 bases, the J end by 2 bases, with 15 bases between. The CDR3: CACDQIPRGTDKLIF. The CDR3 DNA reads TGTGCCTGTGACCAAATTCCCCGGGGAACCGATAAACTCATCTTT.

Regarding this clone: A read error likely explains why the TCRdb protein, taken from a much larger clone, differs from this DNA's translation at residue 5; the protein shown is translated from the DNA. The chain links TRDV2 to TRDJ3, with 7 bases that match TRDD3. The J gene, missing from TCRdb, was assigned here through DNA to germline matching. V trimming: 3 bases; J trimming: 7 bases; junction bases outside the gene matches: 5. Germline-derived CDR1 and CDR2 are GEAIGNYY and EKD. The CDR3 has 15 amino acids. CDR3 bases: TGTGCCTGTGACCCTGTGGGGGACGACACCCGACAGATGTTTTTC. Translating gives CACDPVGDDTRQMFF.